The 12 T cell receptor beta chains below all came from one sample that was sequenced in a study of blood T cell repertoires in COVID-19. Profiling relied on immunoSEQ multiplex PCR, and the TCRdb table lists in-frame clones only, not all of them. The sample comprises 65,000 to 80,000 clones, 82% of which are singletons, and approximately 30% rests with the top ten. The sample was peripheral blood. The receptors shown here come from a human donor in a cohort sampled during active COVID-19.

The chain uses TRBV10-1 and TRBJ1-5; D is uncertain. V was cut by 6 bases and J by 0 bases, with 18 bases left in between. This CDR3 region has 17 residues. Germline values: CDR1 WNHNN, CDR2 SYGVQD (reference sequence). DNA of the CDR3: TGCGCCAGCAGGACGGAGAACGAGAAATATAGCAATCAGCCCCAGCATTTT. This encodes CASRTENEKYSNQPQHF.

J is TRBJ2-1 and V is TRBV27; 9 bases agree with TRBD1. The germline gives CDR1 MNHEY, CDR2 SMNVEV (reference sequence). The trim removed 5 bases at V and 10 bases at J, leaving 15 bases unmatched. CDR3 length: 16 amino acids. The CDR3 spells CASSPSYRGRGPEQFF. CDR3 bases: TGTGCCAGCAGTCCCTCCTACAGGGGGCGAGGGCCCGAGCAGTTCTTC.

This CDR3 is CATSSRGSANTGELFF. CDR3 bases: TGTGCCACCAGCTCGAGGGGGTCGGCGAACACCGGGGAGCTGTTTTTT. The gene calls are TRBV15 and TRBJ2-2; possible D gene TRBD1, 6 bases. Germline V gives CDR1 LNHNV, CDR2 YYDKDF (reference sequence). The CDR3 length is 16 residues. V dropped 5 bases and J dropped 0 bases, with 13 bases sitting between them.

J is TRBJ2-2 and V is TRBV6-5; 11 positions agree with TRBD2. Trimming at V came to 7 bases and at J to 3 bases, leaving 4 bases not matched to a gene. Looked up from germline, CDR1 is MNHEY and CDR2 is SVGAGI. The CDR3 contains 15 residues. CDR3 nucleotides: TGTGCCAGCATTAGCGGGGGGGCCGACACCGGGGAGCTGTTTTTT. Translating gives CASISGGADTGELFF.

The chain recombines TRBV29-1 with TRBJ2-2; D is uncertain. This CDR3 has 14 amino acids. From germline, CDR1 is SQVTM and CDR2 ANQGSEA. Trimming took 4 bases from V and 0 from J, leaving 9 bases between them. CDR3 sequence (DNA): TGCAGCGTTGTGACAAAGGCGAACACCGGGGAGCTGTTTTTT. It codes for CSVVTKANTGELFF.

This clone appeared once. The chain is built from TRBV18 and TRBJ2-3; the D gene is possibly TRBD1 (6 bases). CDR1 is KGHSH and CDR2 is LQKENI in the germline V gene. The length of the CDR3 is 15 residues. The germline V and J ends were trimmed by 5 bases and 2 bases, with 14 bases remaining between them. The chain's CDR3 is CASSYRDSYTDTQYF. CDR3 nucleotides: TGTGCCAGCTCATACAGGGATAGTTACACAGATACGCAGTATTTT.

The chain carries TRBV13 and TRBJ2-1, with 8 bases identical to TRBD2. The trim removed 0 bases at V and 15 bases at J, leaving 4 bases unmatched. Germline values: CDR1 PRHDT, CDR2 FYEKMQ (reference sequence). This CDR3 region has 12 residues. The CDR3 protein is CASSLGLGTRFF. The DNA of the CDR3 is TGTGCCAGCAGCTTAGGCCTCGGGACTAGGTTCTTC. The complete variable domain, with remaining parts taken from reference TRBV13 and TRBJ2-1, reads AAGVIQSPRHLIKEKRETATLKCYPIPRHDTVYWYQQGPGQDPQFLISFYEKMQSDKGSIPDRFSAQQFSDYHSELNMSSLELGDSALYFCASSLGLGTRFFGPGTRLTVL.

The genes are TRBV7-3 and TRBJ1-1; D ambiguous. V was trimmed by 1 base and J by 3 bases, leaving 6 bases between them. The V gene's germline CDR1 is SGHTA and CDR2 FQGTGA. This CDR3 comprises 13 residues. DNA of the CDR3: TGTGCCAGCAGCTTAAGGCGGGACACTGAAGCTTTCTTT. It specifies CASSLRRDTEAFF. Full variable domain (missing parts from reference TRBV7-3 and TRBJ1-1): GAGVSQTPSNKVTEKGKYVELRCDPISGHTALYWYRQSLGQGPEFLIYFQGTGAADDSGLPNDRFFAVRPEGSVSTLKIQRTERGDSAVYLCASSLRRDTEAFFGQGTRLTVV.

The chain has TRBV19 and TRBJ2-3; TRBD1 agrees at 8 bases. After removal of 6 bases from V and 3 bases from J, the junction contained 5 bases not matched to a gene. Germline V gene lookup returns CDR1 LNHDA and CDR2 SQIVND (reference sequence). The CDR3 has 14 amino acids. As DNA, the CDR3 is TGTGCCAGTAGGACGACAGGGGTGACAGATACGCAGTATTTT. Its translation is CASRTTGVTDTQYF. Filled out from reference TRBV19 and TRBJ2-3, the complete variable domain reads DGGITQSPKYLFRKEGQNVTLSCEQNLNHDAMYWYRQDPGQGLRLIYYSQIVNDFQKGDIAEGYSVSREKKESFPLTVTSAQKNPTAFYLCASRTTGVTDTQYFGPGTRLTVL.

This chain links TRBV19 with TRBJ2-3, with a tentative D call TRBD2 (5 bases). Germline V CDR1 and CDR2: LNHDA, SQIVND (reference sequence). The length of the CDR3 is 16 residues. The V end lost 5 bases, the J end lost 1 base, and 16 bases lay between the germline ends. CDR3 in DNA: TGTGCCAGTAGTTCCCCCTGGGGAGCGCGCACAGATACGCAGTATTTT. Protein: CASSSPWGARTDTQYF.

The chain carries TRBV29-1 and TRBJ2-3; 12 bases fit TRBD1. CDR3 length equals 13 residues. CDR1 and CDR2 from the germline V gene are SQVTM and ANQGSEA. V gave up 3 bases and J gave up 7 bases; unmatched junction bases: 2. CDR3 coding DNA: TGCAGCGTTGAGGGACAGGGGGCATATACGCAGTATTTT. Translating it yields CSVEGQGAYTQYF.

This chain connects TRBV5-1 to TRBJ2-7; weak D call: TRBD1 (6 bases). V lost 4 bases, J lost 1 base, and 12 bases lay in between. The CDR3 contains 14 residues. Germline loops: CDR1 SGHRS, CDR2 YFSETQ. The CDR3 protein is CASSARGQSYEQYF. Written as DNA, the CDR3 is TGCGCCAGCAGCGCGCGAGGACAGTCCTACGAGCAGTACTTC.